This record looks at one TCR beta chain sequence and its context. The antigen it recognizes is unknown. No much larger clonotype is one base removed from it; base qualities were not supplied. The donors were healthy, HIV-negative adults who had no recently reported acute infections or vaccinations. Every donor was a Caucasian adult living in Nashville, Tennessee, USA. Magnetic negative selection was used to enrich CD4+ T cells, after which naive cells were positively selected on CD45RA and the negative fraction became the memory subset. Blood was collected by leukapheresis, and PBMCs were isolated by Ficoll-Histopaque density gradient centrifugation and then cryopreserved in liquid nitrogen vapor phase. Analytical flow cytometry was used to check the purity and quantity of each magnetically sorted T cell population. Genomic DNA was isolated from every sorted fraction and measured by UV absorbance on a Nanodrop 2000c.

These data come from a study of shared clonotypes between healthy human individuals (TCRdb year 2020). Some background on the complete study: Three men and a couple of women, aged 18 to 49 years, made up the cohort. For each donor, three plates each were used for CD4 naive and CD4 memory, two plates were used for CD8 naive, and one plate was used for CD8 memory. To estimate repertoire size and how much clonotypes are shared between individuals, the study performed deep sequencing of blood TCR repertoires from five healthy adults. To increase sequencing depth and limit assay-specific biases, TCR repertoire library preparation and sequencing were carried out by different laboratories using diverse techniques. Each donor's leukapheresis produced roughly between roughly 0.85 and 10 billion PBMCs.

CDR1 and CDR2, looked up from the germline V gene (reference sequence), are MNHNY and SVGAGI. The CDR3 runs 14 amino acids, cysteine and phenylalanine included. Only CDR3 DNA remains: 42 bases, in frame from the first base. Trimming accounts for 4 bases at V and 5 bases at J, while the number of junction bases matched to no gene is 7. Using the deep immunoSEQ assay, multiplex PCR amplified TCR CDR3 regions from genomic DNA. Genomic DNA extracted from each cell subset was distributed evenly over all wells of several immunoSEQ 96-well plates, and each plate served as one replicate. For sorted subsets, about 200 ng genomic DNA, equal to 25,000 to 35,000 T cell genomes, was loaded into each replicate PCR. Purified libraries were quantified with a Qubit 3.0 fluorometer, sized on a Bioanalyzer 2100, and re-quantified with the KAPA Library Quantification kit. A separate single-read 150-cycle Illumina NextSeq 550 flow cell was used to sequence each immunoSEQ 96-well plate. The original pipeline was this. The immunoSEQ output contained only junctional sequences without quality scores, so filtering could not match that applied to full-length reads. Sequences were annotated with PyIR, a Python wrapper for IgBLAST v1.9, using IMGT germline references to assign V/J genes and CDR3. Reads with weak V/J assignments (E-value above 1e-6), missing CDR3, stop codons, out-of-frame junctions, or ambiguous translated residues were removed. V3J clonotypes were defined as sequences sharing an identical inferred V gene, J gene, and CDR3 amino acid sequence. To compute the percentage overlap between repertoires, the number of shared unique clonotypes was divided by the size of the smaller repertoire. Three approaches were used to assess repertoire richness: RTK rarefaction, the Chao1 estimator, and Recon v2.1 estimates of unobserved clonotypes. For all TCRbeta clonotypes obtained by the gDNA method from a handful of donors, generation probabilities were computed with OLGA. TCRdb retrieved this table from immuneACCESS and kept in-frame rearrangements only. Not all clones are present; in checked studies, unresolved V genes account for under half, and no reason is known for the remainder. The DNA gave D and trimming, while V, J and clone size come from that table. This sample comprises about 2.4 million clones, over 85% of them detected only once. The ten largest clones take up about 0.34% of the sample.

The paper as a whole reports these results and caveats: Based on pairwise subsampling, the degree of clonotype sharing among donors was expected to be affected by sequencing depth. The genetic and exposure-history diversity represented was limited by the small number of donors. Incomplete sequencing was indicated by rarefaction of sorted-subset datasets, despite the large sequencing depth. Estimated clonotype richness was generally larger for naive than for memory subsets. Compared with non-shared clonotypes, clonotypes shared by all four sorted-subset donors had higher generation probabilities. Across a handful of donors, roughly 5.1% of naive CD4, roughly 3.5% of naive CD8, approximately 2.5% of memory CD4, and about 0.44% of memory CD8 clonotypes were shared. Sampling was restricted to blood, and TCR repertoires in tissues likely differ from the TCR repertoires found in blood.

Sequencing was done on a sample of naive CD4+ T cells from PBMCs. What this sample's cell subset or site label stands for: CD45RA+ positively selected. The receptor's source is a man aged 18 to 30 in good health. Some clones in this sample may be carry-over from other donors' samples. The chain uses TRBV6-6 and TRBJ2-7, with 8 junctional bases fitting TRBD2. The encoded CDR3 is CASSFDSGINEQYF. The sequenced DNA is TGTGCCAGCAGTTTTGATAGCGGGATAAACGAGCAGTACTTC.